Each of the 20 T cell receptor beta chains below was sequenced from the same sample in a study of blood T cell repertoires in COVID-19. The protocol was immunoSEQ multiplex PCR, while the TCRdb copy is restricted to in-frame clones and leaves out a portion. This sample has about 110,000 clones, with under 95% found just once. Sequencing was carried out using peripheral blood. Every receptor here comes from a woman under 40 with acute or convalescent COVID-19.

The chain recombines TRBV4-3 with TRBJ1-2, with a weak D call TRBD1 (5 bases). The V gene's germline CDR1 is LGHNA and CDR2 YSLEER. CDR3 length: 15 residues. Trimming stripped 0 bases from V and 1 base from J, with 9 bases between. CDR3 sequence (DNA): TGCGCCAGCAGCCAAGATCGCAGGGATAACTATGGCTACACCTTC. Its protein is CASSQDRRDNYGYTF.

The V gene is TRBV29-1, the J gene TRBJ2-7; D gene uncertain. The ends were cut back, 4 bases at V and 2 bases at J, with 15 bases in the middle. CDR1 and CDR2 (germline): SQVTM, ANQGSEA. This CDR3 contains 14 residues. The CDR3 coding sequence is TGCAGCGTTGCGGAGCCTCTTTTAGCCTACGAGCAGTACTTC. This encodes CSVAEPLLAYEQYF.

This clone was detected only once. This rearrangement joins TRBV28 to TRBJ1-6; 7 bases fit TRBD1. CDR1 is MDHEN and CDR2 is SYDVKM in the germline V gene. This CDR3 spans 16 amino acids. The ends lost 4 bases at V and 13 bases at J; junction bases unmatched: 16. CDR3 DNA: TGTGCCAGCAGTTCCTACAGGGGTGGTTCTCTCTTCCCCCTCCACTTT. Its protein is CASSSYRGGSLFPLHF.

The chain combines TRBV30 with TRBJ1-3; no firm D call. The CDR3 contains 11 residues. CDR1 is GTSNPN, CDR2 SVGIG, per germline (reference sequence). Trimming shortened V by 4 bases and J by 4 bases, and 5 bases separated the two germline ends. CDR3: CAWNAGNTIYF. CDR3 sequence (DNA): TGTGCCTGGAATGCGGGAAACACCATATATTTT.

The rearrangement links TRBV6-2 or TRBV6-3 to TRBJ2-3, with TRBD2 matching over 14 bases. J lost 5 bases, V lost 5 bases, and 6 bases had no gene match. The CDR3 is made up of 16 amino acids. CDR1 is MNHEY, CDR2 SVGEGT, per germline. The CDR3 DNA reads TGTGCCAGCAGTCGGGCTGGACTAGCGGGGGGAGATACGCAGTATTTT. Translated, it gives CASSRAGLAGGDTQYF.

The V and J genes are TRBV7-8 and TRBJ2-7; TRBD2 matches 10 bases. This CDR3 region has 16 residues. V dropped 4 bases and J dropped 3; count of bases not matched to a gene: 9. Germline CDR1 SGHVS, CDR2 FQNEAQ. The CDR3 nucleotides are TGTGCCAGCAGCTCCCCCGCTAGCGGGGGACGCTACGAGCAGTACTTC. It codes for CASSSPASGGRYEQYF.

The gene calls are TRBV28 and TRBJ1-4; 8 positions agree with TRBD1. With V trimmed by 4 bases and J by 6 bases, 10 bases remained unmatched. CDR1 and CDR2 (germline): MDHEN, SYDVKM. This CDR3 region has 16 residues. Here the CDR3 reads CASSSLTGTGDEKLFF. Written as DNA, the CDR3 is TGTGCCAGCAGTTCTTTAACCGGGACAGGCGATGAAAAACTGTTTTTT.

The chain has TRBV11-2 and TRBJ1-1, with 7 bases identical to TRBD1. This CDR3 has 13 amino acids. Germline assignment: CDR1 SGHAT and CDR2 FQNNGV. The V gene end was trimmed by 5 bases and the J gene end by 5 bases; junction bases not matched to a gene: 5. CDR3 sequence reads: CASSQQGYTEAFF. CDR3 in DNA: TGTGCCAGCAGCCAACAGGGGTATACTGAAGCTTTCTTT.

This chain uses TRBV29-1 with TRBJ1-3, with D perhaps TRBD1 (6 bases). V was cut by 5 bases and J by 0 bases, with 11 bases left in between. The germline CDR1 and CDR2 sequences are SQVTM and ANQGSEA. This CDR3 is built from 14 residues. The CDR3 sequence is CSVQGSGSGNTIYF. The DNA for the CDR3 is TGCAGCGTTCAGGGGTCGGGCTCTGGAAACACCATATATTTT.

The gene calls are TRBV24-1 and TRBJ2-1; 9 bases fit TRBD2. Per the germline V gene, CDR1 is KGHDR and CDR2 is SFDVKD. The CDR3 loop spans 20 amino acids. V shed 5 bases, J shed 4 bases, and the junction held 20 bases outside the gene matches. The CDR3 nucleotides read TGTGCCACCAGTGGTATGTCAGGGGGAGATAAGACTAGCGGATACAATGAGCAGTTCTTC. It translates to CATSGMSGGDKTSGYNEQFF.

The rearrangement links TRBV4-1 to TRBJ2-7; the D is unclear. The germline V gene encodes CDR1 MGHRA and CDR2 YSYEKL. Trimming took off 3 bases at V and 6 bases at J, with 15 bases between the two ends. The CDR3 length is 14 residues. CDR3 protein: CASSQPLSSGEQYF. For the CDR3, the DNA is TGCGCCAGCAGCCAGCCACTATCGAGTGGCGAGCAGTACTTC.

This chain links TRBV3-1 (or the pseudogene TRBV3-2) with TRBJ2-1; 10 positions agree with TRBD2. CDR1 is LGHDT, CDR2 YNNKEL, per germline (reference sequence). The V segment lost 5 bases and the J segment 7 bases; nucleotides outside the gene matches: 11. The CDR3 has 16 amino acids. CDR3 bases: TGTGCCAGCAGCTTTAAGACTAGCGGGCAAAGGAATGAGCAGTTCTTC. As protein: CASSFKTSGQRNEQFF.

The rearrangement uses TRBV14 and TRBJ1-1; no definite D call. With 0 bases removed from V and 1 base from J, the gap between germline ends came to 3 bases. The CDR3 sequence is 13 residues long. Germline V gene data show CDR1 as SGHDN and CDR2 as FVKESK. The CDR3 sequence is CASSQDQNTEAFF. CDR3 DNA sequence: TGTGCCAGCAGCCAAGATCAGAACACTGAAGCTTTCTTT.

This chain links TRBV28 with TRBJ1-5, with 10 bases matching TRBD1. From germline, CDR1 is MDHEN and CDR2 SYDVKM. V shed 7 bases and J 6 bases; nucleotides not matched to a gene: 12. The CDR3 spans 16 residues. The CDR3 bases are TGTGCCAGCAACCGTGGGATCGGGACAGGGGCTCAGCCCCAGCATTTT. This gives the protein CASNRGIGTGAQPQHF.

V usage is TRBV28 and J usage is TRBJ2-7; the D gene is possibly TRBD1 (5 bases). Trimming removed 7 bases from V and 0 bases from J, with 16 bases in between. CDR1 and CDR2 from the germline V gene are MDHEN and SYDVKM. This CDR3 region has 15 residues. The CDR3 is CASTRTRTTSYEQYF. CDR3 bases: TGTGCCAGCACGAGAACCCGGACAACCTCCTACGAGCAGTACTTC.

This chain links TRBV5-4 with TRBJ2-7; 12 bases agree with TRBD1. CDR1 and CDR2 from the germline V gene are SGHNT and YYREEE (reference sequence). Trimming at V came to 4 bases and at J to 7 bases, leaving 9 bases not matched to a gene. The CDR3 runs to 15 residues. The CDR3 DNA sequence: TGTGCCAGCAGCGCCTTGGGACAGGGGGCAGGGGAGCAGTACTTC. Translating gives CASSALGQGAGEQYF. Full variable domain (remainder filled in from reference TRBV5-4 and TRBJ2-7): ETGVTQSPTHLIKTRGQQVTLRCSSQSGHNTVSWYQQALGQGPQFIFQYYREEENGRGNFPPRFSGLQFPNYSSELNVNALELDDSALYLCASSALGQGAGEQYFGPGTRLTVT.

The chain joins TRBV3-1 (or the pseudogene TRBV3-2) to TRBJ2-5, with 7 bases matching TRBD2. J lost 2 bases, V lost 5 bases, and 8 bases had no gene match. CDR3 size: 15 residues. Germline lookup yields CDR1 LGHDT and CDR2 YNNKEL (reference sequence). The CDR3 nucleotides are TGTGCCAGCAGCAACCTACCGGGACTACAAGAGACCCAGTACTTC. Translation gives CASSNLPGLQETQYF.

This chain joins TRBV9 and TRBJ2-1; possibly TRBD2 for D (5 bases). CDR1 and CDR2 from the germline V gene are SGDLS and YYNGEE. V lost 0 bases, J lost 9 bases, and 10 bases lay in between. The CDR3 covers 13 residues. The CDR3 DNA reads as TGTGCCAGCAGCGTAGTCGGGGAATCTGAGCAGTTCTTC. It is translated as CASSVVGESEQFF.

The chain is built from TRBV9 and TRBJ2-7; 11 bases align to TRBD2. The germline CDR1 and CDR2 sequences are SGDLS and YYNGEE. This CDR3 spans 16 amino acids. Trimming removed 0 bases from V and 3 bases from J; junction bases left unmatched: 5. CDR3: CASSVDPSGRIYEQYF. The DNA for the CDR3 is TGTGCCAGCAGCGTAGATCCTAGCGGGAGGATCTACGAGCAGTACTTC.

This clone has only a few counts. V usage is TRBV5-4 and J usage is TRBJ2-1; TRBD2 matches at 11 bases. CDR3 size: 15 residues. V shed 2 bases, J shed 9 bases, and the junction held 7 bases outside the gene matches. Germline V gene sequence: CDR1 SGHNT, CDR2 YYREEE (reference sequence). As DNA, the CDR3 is TGTGCCAGCAGCTTTGATAGCGGGGGGGCTGGTGAGCAGTTCTTC. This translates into CASSFDSGGAGEQFF.